The source of this T cell receptor beta chain is a study of T cell responses to AZD1222 COVID-19 vaccine. Overall study findings and caveats: Dominant CD4 TCR responses targeted spike regions 160-218 and 743-854.

Profiled with immunoSEQ multiplex PCR; TCRdb holds only in-frame clones, not every one. The sample contains over 150,000 clones, 90% of which appear only once. The CDR3 is made up of 16 amino acids. V was cut by 5 bases and J by 2 bases, with 19 bases left in between. CDR1 and CDR2 from the germline V gene are SGHTA and FQGNSA. Comments on this clone: The target antigen is unknown.

The specimen was peripheral blood, collected on day 0 of AZD1222 vaccination. The TCR comes from an adult in good health. V is TRBV7-2 and J is TRBJ2-7; D is perhaps TRBD1 or TRBD2 (5 bases each). The CDR3 spells CASSIGWGSGTYEQYF. CDR3 nucleotides: TGTGCCAGCAGCATAGGTTGGGGGAGTGGGACCTACGAGCAGTACTTC.